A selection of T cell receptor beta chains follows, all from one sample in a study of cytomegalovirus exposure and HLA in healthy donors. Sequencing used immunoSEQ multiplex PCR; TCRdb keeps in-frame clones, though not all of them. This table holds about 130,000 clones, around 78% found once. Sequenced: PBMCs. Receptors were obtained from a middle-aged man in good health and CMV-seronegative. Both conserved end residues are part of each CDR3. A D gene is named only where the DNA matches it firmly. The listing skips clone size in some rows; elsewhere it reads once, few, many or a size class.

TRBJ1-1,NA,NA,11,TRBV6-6,CASSPPAEAFF,TGTGCCAGCAGCCCCCCCGCTGAAGCTTTCTTT
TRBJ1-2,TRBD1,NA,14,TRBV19,CASSSRDRVGGYTF,TGTGCCAGTAGTAGCCGGGACAGGGTAGGCGGCTACACCTTC
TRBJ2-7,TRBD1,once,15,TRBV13,CASSSRTGSLYWQYF,TGTGCCAGCAGCTCCCGGACAGGGAGCCTATATTGGCAGTACTTC
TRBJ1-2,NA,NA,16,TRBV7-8,CASSLGFGGSNYGYTF,TGTGCCAGCAGCTTGGGGTTCGGAGGTTCTAACTATGGCTACACCTTC
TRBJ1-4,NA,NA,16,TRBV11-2,CASSLGIGGGREKLFF,TGTGCCAGCAGCTTAGGCATAGGGGGGGGGCGAGAAAAACTGTTTTTT
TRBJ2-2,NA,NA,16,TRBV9,CASSPLRGTNTGELFF,TGTGCCAGCAGCCCCCTGCGGGGTACGAACACCGGGGAGCTGTTTTTT
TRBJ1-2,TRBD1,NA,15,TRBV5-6,CASSPNGQGAFGYTF,TGTGCCAGCAGCCCGAATGGACAGGGAGCCTTTGGCTACACCTTC
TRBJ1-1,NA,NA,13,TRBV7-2,CASSPGWNTEAFF,TGTGCCAGCAGCCCAGGGTGGAACACTGAAGCTTTCTTT
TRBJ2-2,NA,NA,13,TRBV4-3,CASRQHVAGELFF,TGCGCCAGCAGGCAACACGTCGCGGGGGAGCTGTTTTTT
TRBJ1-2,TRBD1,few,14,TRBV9,CASSVAQGGFGYTF,TGTGCCAGCAGCGTAGCCCAGGGGGGATTCGGCTACACCTTC
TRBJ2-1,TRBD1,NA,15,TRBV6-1,CASSSGQNSYNEQFF,TGTGCCAGCAGCTCGGGACAGAACTCCTACAATGAGCAGTTCTTC
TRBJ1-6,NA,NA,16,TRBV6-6,CASSWGQRLDNSPLHF,TGTGCCAGCAGTTGGGGACAACGATTGGATAATTCACCCCTCCACTTT
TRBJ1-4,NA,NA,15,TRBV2,CASCKAGTQNEKLFF,TGTGCCAGCTGTAAGGCAGGGACTCAAAATGAAAAACTGTTTTTT
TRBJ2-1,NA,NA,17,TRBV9,CASSVEGGVGVRDEQFF,TGTGCCAGCAGCGTAGAAGGAGGGGTGGGGGTAAGAGATGAGCAGTTCTTC
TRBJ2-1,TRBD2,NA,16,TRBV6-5,CASSYPLAGGHLEQFF,TGTGCCAGCAGTTACCCTCTAGCGGGGGGGCACCTTGAGCAGTTCTTC
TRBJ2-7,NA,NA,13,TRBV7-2,CASSPAGSYEQYF,TGTGCCAGCAGCCCCGCGGGGAGCTACGAGCAGTACTTC
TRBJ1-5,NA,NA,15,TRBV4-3,CASSQDREGRQPQHF,TGCGCCAGCAGCCAAGATCGTGAAGGGAGACAGCCCCAGCATTTT
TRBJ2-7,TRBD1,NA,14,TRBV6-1,CASMWDRGYYEQYF,TGTGCCAGCATGTGGGACAGGGGGTATTACGAGCAGTACTTC
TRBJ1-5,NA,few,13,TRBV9,CASSVRVDQPQHF,TGTGCCAGCAGCGTCAGGGTAGATCAGCCCCAGCATTTT
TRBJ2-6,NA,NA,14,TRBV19,CASSEIAGANVLTF,TGTGCCAGTAGTGAGATCGCTGGGGCCAACGTCCTGACTTTC
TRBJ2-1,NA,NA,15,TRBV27,CASSLWANLGNEQFF,TGTGCCAGCAGTTTGTGGGCTAATCTCGGCAATGAGCAGTTCTTC
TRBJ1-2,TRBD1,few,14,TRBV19,CASSIIWTGDGYTF,TGTGCCAGTAGTATAATCTGGACAGGCGATGGCTACACCTTC
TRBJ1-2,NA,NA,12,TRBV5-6,CASSQASYGYTF,TGTGCCAGCAGTCAGGCGAGCTATGGCTACACCTTC
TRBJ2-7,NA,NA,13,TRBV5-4,CASSLDINYEQYF,TGTGCCAGCAGTCTCGACATAAACTACGAGCAGTACTTC
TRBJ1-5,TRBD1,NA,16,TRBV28,CASSLGTGEANQPQHF,TGTGCCAGCAGTCTAGGGACAGGGGAGGCCAATCAGCCCCAGCATTTT
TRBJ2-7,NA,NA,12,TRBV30,CAWTGGGDEQYF,TGTGCCTGGACAGGGGGAGGTGACGAGCAGTACTTC
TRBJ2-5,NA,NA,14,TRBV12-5,CASGLGGNQETQYF,TGTGCTAGTGGTTTAGGGGGTAATCAAGAGACCCAGTACTTC
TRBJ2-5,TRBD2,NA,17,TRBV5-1,CASSLRLAGVGQETQYF,TGCGCCAGCAGCTTACGCCTAGCGGGGGTAGGGCAAGAGACCCAGTACTTC
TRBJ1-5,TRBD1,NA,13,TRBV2,CASSPDRNQPQHF,TGTGCCAGCAGTCCGGACAGGAATCAGCCCCAGCATTTT
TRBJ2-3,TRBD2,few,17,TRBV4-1,CASSQVLLAGSTDTQYF,TGCGCCAGCAGCCAAGTCCTCCTAGCGGGGAGCACAGATACGCAGTATTTT
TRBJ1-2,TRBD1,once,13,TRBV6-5,CASRETGAVGYTF,TGTGCCAGCAGAGAGACAGGGGCGGTTGGCTACACCTTC
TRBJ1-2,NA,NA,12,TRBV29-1,CSVERGNYGYTF,TGCAGCGTTGAACGCGGGAACTATGGCTACACCTTC
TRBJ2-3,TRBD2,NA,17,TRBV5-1,CASSLFPSGASTDTQYF,TGCGCCAGCAGTCTATTCCCTAGCGGCGCTAGCACAGATACGCAGTATTTT
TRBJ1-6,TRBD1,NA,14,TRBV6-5,CASRGEQGNSPLHF,TGTGCCAGCAGGGGGGAACAGGGGAATTCACCCCTCCACTTT
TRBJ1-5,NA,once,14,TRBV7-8,CASSLVQSNQPQHF,TGTGCCAGCAGCTTAGTCCAGTCCAATCAGCCCCAGCATTTT
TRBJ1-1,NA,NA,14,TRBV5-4,CASSFQAGNTEAFF,TGTGCCAGCAGCTTTCAGGCAGGGAACACTGAAGCTTTCTTT
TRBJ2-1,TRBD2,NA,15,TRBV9,CASSRVGGAYNEQFF,TGTGCCAGCAGCCGTGTGGGGGGGGCCTACAATGAGCAGTTCTTC
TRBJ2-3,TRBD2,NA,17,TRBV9,CASSTQRSGGASDTQYF,TGTGCCAGCAGCACTCAACGCAGCGGGGGGGCCTCAGATACGCAGTATTTT
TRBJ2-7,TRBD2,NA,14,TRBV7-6,CASSLNSGAGEQYF,TGTGCCAGCAGCTTAAATAGCGGGGCGGGGGAGCAGTACTTC
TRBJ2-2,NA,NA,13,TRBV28,CASSFPGAGELFF,TGTGCCAGCAGTTTCCCAGGGGCCGGGGAGCTGTTTTTT
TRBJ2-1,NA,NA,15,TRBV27,CASSKQLQGINEQFF,TGTGCCAGCAGTAAACAGCTCCAAGGAATAAATGAGCAGTTCTTC
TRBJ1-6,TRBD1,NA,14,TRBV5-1,CASRVTGEGSPLHF,TGCGCCAGCAGAGTGACAGGGGAAGGTTCACCCCTCCACTTT